These T cell receptor beta chains were read from a single sample in a study of cytotoxic CD8 clonotypes in ibrutinib-treated CLL. Clones were read by immunoSEQ multiplex PCR, and TCRdb kept only the in-frame ones, dropping some. The sample has 30,000 or so clones, less than 60% seen once. The sample consisted of PBMCs, taken before ibrutinib treatment. All receptors derive from a human donor with chronic lymphocytic leukemia. CDR3s include the opening cysteine and the closing phenylalanine or tryptophan. A D gene is named only where the DNA matches it firmly. A clone size is listed for some rows: how often the clone was seen (once, few, many), or a class if it is expanded.

d_gene	len	abundance	v_gene	j_gene	CDR3nt	CDR3aa
TRBD1	15	few	TRBV7-8	TRBJ1-3	TGTGCCAGCGGACAACAGGGGTTACCTGGAAACACCATATATTTT	CASGQQGLPGNTIYF
TRBD2	17	NA	TRBV18	TRBJ2-7	TGTGCCAGCTCACCACCCGGACTAGCGGGAACTCTCTACGAGCAGTACTTC	CASSPPGLAGTLYEQYF
NA	16	few	TRBV5-8	TRBJ2-3	TGTGCCAGCAGCCCGGGGAGGACCCCTAGCACAGATACGCAGTATTTT	CASSPGRTPSTDTQYF
NA	12	NA	TRBV5-1	TRBJ2-5	TGCGCCAGCAGCGCGGGACTCGGAGCCCAGTACTTC	CASSAGLGAQYF
NA	15	medium-sized	TRBV9	TRBJ1-1	TGTGCCAGCAGCGTAGGGGAGGGTATGAACACTGAAGCTTTCTTT	CASSVGEGMNTEAFF
NA	14	NA	TRBV18	TRBJ2-5	TGTGCCAGCTCACCACCCACAGGTTCCGAGACCCAGTACTTC	CASSPPTGSETQYF
NA	14	few	TRBV19	TRBJ1-1	TGTGCCAGTAGTATTTGGGGCAGGAACACTGAAGCTTTCTTT	CASSIWGRNTEAFF
NA	16	NA	TRBV9	TRBJ2-5	TGTGCCAGCAGCGTAGGTTTGGCTTCAGGGAGAGAGACCCAGTACTTC	CASSVGLASGRETQYF
NA	15	NA	TRBV4-1	TRBJ1-3	TGCGCCAGCAGCCAAGTCCCCGGGGCTGGAAACACCATATATTTT	CASSQVPGAGNTIYF
NA	14	NA	TRBV10-2	TRBJ2-7	TGCGCCAGCAGACCGGGACCCAAATCCTACGAGCAGTACTTC	CASRPGPKSYEQYF